This paragraph reports one T cell receptor (beta chain). Its antigen is as yet unknown. The germline gives CDR1 SGHTA, CDR2 FQGNSA. Trimming pared 5 bases from V and 3 bases from J, leaving 2 bases between. The length of the CDR3 is 12 residues. These data are taken from a study of response to subunit inactivated influenza vaccine. The study, taken as a whole, reports: There was a suggestion from the authors that each seasonal influenza vaccination recruits few new T cells.

TCRdb redid the calling of the RT-PCR reads with MiXCR, one entry per CDR3 protein. This sample has about 530,000 distinct CDR3 sequences, with 10% to 15% found just once. The V call is TRBV7-2, the J call TRBJ1-6; D ambiguous. This specimen consisted of PBMCs from blood, obtained roughly 46 days after vaccination. The receptor was isolated from a man aged 45-65 years who received an inactivated influenza vaccine. In DNA form, the CDR3 reads TGTGCCAGCAGCCACTATAATTCACCCCTCCACTTT. It translates to CASSHYNSPLHF.